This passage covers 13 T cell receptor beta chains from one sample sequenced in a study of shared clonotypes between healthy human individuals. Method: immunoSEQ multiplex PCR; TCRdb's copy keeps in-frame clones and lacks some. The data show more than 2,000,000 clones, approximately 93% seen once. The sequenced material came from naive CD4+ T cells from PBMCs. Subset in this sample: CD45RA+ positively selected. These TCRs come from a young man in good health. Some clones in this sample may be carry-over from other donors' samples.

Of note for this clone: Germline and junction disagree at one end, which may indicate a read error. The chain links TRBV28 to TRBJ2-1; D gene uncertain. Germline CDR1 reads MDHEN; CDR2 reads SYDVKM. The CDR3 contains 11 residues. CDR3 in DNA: TGTGCCAGCTCGTTAACTAATGAGCGGTTCTTC. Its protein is CASSLTNERFF.

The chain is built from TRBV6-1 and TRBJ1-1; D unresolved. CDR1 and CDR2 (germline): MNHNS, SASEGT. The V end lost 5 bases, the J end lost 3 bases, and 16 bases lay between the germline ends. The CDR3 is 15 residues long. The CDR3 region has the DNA TGTGCCAGCAGTAAAAAGATGGTTTGGGACACTGAAGCTTTCTTT. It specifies CASSKKMVWDTEAFF.

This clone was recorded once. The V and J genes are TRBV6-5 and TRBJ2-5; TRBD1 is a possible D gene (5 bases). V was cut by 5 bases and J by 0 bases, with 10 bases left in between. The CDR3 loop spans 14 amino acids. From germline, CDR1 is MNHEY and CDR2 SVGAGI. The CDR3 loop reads CASSLNRYQETQYF. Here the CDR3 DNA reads TGTGCCAGCAGTCTGAACAGGTACCAAGAGACCCAGTACTTC.

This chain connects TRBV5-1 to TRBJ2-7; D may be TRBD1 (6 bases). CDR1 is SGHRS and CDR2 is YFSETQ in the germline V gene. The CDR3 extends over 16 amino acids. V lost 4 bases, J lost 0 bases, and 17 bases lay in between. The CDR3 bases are TGCGCCAGCAGCCTGGACAGAAGGTTAAACTCCTACGAGCAGTACTTC. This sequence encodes CASSLDRRLNSYEQYF.

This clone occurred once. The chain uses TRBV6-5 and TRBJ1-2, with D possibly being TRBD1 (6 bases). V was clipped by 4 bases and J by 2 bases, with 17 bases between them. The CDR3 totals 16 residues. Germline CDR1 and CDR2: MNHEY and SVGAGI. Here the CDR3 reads CASSFRKIDRNYGYTF. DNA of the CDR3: TGTGCCAGCAGTTTCCGAAAAATCGACAGGAACTATGGCTACACCTTC.

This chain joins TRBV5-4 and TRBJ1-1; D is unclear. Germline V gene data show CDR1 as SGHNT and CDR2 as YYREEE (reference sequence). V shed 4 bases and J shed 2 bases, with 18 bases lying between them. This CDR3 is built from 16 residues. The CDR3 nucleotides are TGTGCCAGCAGCGTGACCCCGACAAAGGGAAACACTGAAGCTTTCTTT. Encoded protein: CASSVTPTKGNTEAFF.

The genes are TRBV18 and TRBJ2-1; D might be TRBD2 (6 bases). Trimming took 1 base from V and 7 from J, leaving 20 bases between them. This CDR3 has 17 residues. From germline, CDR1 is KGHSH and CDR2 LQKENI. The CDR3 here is CASSPQEGPPLPNEQFF. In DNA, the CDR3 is TGTGCCAGCTCACCACAGGAGGGGCCCCCCCTCCCTAATGAGCAGTTCTTC.

DNA for the CDR3: TGTGCCAGCAGTGTGGAGGGACAGGGGGCCTACGAGCAGTACTTC. Its translation is CASSVEGQGAYEQYF. This chain joins TRBV2 and TRBJ2-7, with TRBD1 identical over 11 bases. This CDR3 contains 15 residues. Germline assignment: CDR1 SNHLY and CDR2 FYNNEI. V trimming: 4 bases; J trimming: 2 bases; junction bases outside the gene matches: 4.

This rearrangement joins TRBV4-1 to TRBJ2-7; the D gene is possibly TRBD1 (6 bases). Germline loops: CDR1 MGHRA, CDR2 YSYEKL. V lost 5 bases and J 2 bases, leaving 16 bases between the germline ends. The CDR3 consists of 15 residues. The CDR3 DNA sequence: TGCGCCAGCAGCTTCTCAGGGGCGGCTACCTACGAGCAGTACTTC. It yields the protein CASSFSGAATYEQYF.

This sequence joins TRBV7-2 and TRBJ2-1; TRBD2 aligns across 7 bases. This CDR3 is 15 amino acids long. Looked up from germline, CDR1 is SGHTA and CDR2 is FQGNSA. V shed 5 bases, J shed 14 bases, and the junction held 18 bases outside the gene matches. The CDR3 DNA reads TGTGCCAGCAGCCCCCAGCGGGGTATCTTGGGTGTGGAGTTCTTC. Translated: CASSPQRGILGVEFF.

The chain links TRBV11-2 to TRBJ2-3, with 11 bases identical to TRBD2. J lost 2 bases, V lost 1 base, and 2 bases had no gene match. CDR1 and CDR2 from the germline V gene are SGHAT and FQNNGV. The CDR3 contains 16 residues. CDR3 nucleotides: TGTGCCAGCAGCTTAGTAGCGGGAGGGGACACAGATACGCAGTATTTT. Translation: CASSLVAGGDTDTQYF.

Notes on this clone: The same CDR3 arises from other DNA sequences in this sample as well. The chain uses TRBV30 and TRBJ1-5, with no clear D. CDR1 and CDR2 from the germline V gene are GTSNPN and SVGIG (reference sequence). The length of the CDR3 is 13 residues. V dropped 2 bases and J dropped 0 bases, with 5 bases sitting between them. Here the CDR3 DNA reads TGTGCCTGGAGTAGGGATAGCAATCAGCCCCAGCATTTT. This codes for CAWSRDSNQPQHF.

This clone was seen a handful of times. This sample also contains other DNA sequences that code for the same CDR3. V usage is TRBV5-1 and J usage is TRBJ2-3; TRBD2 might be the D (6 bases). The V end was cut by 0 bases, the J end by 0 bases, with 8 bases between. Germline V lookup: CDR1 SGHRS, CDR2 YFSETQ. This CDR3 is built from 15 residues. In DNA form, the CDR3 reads TGCGCCAGCAGCTTGGCCGGGACTAGCACAGATACGCAGTATTTT. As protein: CASSLAGTSTDTQYF.